This TCR beta chain derives from a study of blood T cell repertoires in COVID-19. Original handling: Amplification of reference gene primers provided the estimated nucleated cell counts. Clones were sequenced by immunoSEQ multiplex PCR, and TCRdb holds only the in-frame ones, with some missing. The DNA gave D and trimming, while V, J and clone size come from that table. The sample contains 200,000 to 300,000 clones, about 91% of which appear only once. Assignments of participants to cohorts depended upon their own reported clinical history. The CDR3 contains 15 residues. The germline CDR1 and CDR2 sequences are SGHDT and YYEEEE. V dropped 2 bases and J dropped 0; count of bases not matched to a gene: 4.

Sequencing input: PBMCs or T cells enriched from blood (not recorded which). The rearrangement joins TRBV5-6 to TRBJ1-1; 7 nucleotides match TRBD1. This receptor was identified in a woman aged 35 to 49 with acute COVID-19. The CDR3 protein is CASSFGTAMNTEAFF. The CDR3, as DNA: TGTGCCAGCAGCTTCGGGACAGCTATGAACACTGAAGCTTTCTTT.